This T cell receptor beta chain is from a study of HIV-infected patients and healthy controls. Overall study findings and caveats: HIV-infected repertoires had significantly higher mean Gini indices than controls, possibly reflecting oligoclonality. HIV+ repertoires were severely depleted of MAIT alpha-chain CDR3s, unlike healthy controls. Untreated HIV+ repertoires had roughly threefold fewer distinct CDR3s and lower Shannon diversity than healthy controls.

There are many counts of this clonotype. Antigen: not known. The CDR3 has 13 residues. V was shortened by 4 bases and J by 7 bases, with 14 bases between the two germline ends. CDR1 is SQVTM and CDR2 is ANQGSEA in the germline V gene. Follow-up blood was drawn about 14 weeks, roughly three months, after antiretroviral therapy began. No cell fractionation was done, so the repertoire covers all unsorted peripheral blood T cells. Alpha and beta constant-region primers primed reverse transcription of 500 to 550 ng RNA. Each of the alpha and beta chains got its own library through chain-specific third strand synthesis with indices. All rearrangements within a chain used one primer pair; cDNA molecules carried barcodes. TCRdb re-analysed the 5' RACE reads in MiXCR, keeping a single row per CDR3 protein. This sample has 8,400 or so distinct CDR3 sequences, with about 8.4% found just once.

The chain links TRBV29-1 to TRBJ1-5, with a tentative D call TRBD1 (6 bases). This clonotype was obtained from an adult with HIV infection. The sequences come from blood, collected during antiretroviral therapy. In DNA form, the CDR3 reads TGCAGCGTTGTCCGGGGGGCGGGCCAGCCCCAGCATTTT. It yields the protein CSVVRGAGQPQHF.